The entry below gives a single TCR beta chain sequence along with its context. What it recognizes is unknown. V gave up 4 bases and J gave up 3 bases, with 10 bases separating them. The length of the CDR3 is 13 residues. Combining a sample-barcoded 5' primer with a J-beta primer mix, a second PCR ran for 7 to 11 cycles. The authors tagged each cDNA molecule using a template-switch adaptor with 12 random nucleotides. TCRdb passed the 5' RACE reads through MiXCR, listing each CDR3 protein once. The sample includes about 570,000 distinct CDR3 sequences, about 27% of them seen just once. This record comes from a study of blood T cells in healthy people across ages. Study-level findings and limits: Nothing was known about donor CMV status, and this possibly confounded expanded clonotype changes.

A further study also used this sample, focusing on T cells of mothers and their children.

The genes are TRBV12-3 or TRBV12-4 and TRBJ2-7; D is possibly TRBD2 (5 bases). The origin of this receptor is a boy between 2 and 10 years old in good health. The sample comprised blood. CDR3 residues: CASSSGWGYEQYF. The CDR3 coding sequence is TGTGCCAGCAGTTCGGGGTGGGGCTACGAGCAGTACTTC.